This T cell receptor beta chain was sequenced during a study of shared clonotypes between healthy human individuals. Healthy HIV-negative adults without recent acute infections or vaccinations served as donors. This clone has a handful of counts. Here immunoSEQ multiplex PCR was the method, and the copy in TCRdb shows in-frame clones only, minus some. The table lists roughly 2.5 million clones, 90% to 95% of them singletons. The CDR3 has 13 residues. The V gene lost 0 bases and the J gene lost 8 bases, with 13 bases spanning the gap. In germline, CDR1 is GTSNPN, CDR2 SVGIG (reference sequence). Sequenced sample: naive CD4+ T cells sorted from blood. The subset denotes: CD45RA+ positively selected. The receptor was isolated from a man aged 18 to 35 in good health. This sequence joins TRBV30 and TRBJ1-2, with D perhaps matching TRBD1 (6 bases). The CDR3 bases are TGTGCCTGGAGTGTGGGACACCCCCTAGGCTACACCTTC. Amino acids: CAWSVGHPLGYTF.